The text below deals with one T cell receptor beta chain. Its antigen is as yet unknown. In germline, CDR1 is MNHEY, CDR2 SVGAGI. CDR3 length: 13 amino acids. Trimming stripped 4 bases from V and 3 bases from J, with 10 bases between. The data stem from a study of cytomegalovirus exposure and HLA in healthy donors. The primer mix had 60 Vbeta and 13 Jbeta primers. Profiled with immunoSEQ multiplex PCR; TCRdb holds only in-frame clones, not every one. The sample yields 85,000 to 120,000 clones, 70% to 80% seen once. General study points: A later analysis revealed that TCR association rates differed between HLA loci, peaking at DRB1 and bottoming out at HLA-C. Later on, analysis showed that most CMV-associated TCR beta chains appeared to be HLA-restricted.

What was sequenced was PBMCs. The origin of this receptor is a female donor in good health and CMV-seronegative. The chain uses TRBV6-5 and TRBJ2-7; no firm D call. The CDR3 reads CASSSPPGYEQYF. CDR3 bases: TGTGCCAGCAGTTCCCCCCCAGGCTACGAGCAGTACTTC.